These T cell receptor beta chains were read from a single sample in a study of vaccination and CD4 T cells after COVID-19. One entry per CDR3 protein results from TCRdb running MiXCR on the PCR reads. The sample yields 7,500 to 8,000 distinct CDR3 sequences, around three fifths seen once. Their specific antigens are unknown. Sequencing was performed on CD4+ T cells from blood, cultured in vitro. The receptors were gathered from a human donor in good health. Each CDR3 is given with its conserved first and last residue. A D gene is named only where the DNA matches it firmly. Not all rows give a size; the values are once, few, many and, for expanded clones, a class.

clone size,J gene,D gene,V gene,CDR3 DNA,CDR3 protein
-,TRBJ1-1,-,TRBV28,TGTGCCAGCAGTCACGGAAACACTGAAGCTTTCTTT,CASSHGNTEAFF
few,TRBJ1-1,-,TRBV28,TGTGCCAGCAGGATCGGCACTGAAGCTTTCTTT,CASRIGTEAFF
-,TRBJ1-1,-,TRBV28,TGTGCCAGCAGTTTATGGGTTCTCAGGGGTAGGAACACTGAAGCTTTCTTT,CASSLWVLRGRNTEAFF
-,TRBJ1-1,TRBD1,TRBV19,TGTGCCAGTAGTATCCCTGGACAGGGGGTGACTGAAGCTTTCTTT,CASSIPGQGVTEAFF
medium-sized,TRBJ2-1,TRBD2,TRBV27,TGTGCCAGCGCAAAACTAGCGGGGGTTGATTATGAGCAGTTCTTC,CASAKLAGVDYEQFF
-,TRBJ2-3,TRBD2,TRBV7-8,TGTGCCAGCAGCTACAGGACTAGCGGGAGTGGAGATACGCAGTATTTT,CASSYRTSGSGDTQYF
-,TRBJ1-4,-,TRBV28,TGTGCCAGCATGGACGGCCTGGAAAAACTGTTTTTT,CASMDGLEKLFF
few,TRBJ1-1,-,TRBV19,TGTGCCAGTAAGCTCGGTTTGAACACTGAAGCTTTCTTT,CASKLGLNTEAFF
few,TRBJ2-5,-,TRBV12-3/TRBV12-4,TGTGCCAGCAGTTTTGGTCAGACAGAGACCCAGTACTTC,CASSFGQTETQYF
-,TRBJ1-2,-,TRBV6-2/TRBV6-3,TGTGCCAGCAGTTACGCGGGGATGCGAGGCTACACCTTC,CASSYAGMRGYTF
-,TRBJ2-7,-,TRBV6-1,TGTGCCAGCAGTGCCGGACGGAGAATTTACGAGCAGTACTTC,CASSAGRRIYEQYF
-,TRBJ1-5,-,TRBV27,TGTGCCAGCAGGGAGGGAACCCAGCCCCAGCATTTT,CASREGTQPQHF
-,TRBJ1-2,-,TRBV10-2,TGCGCCAGCAGAGAGGGCTCCTATGGCTACACCTTC,CASREGSYGYTF
-,TRBJ1-2,-,TRBV12-3/TRBV12-4,TGTGCCAGCAGTTTGGGTCGGGTCAGGAACTATGGCTACACCTTC,CASSLGRVRNYGYTF
-,TRBJ2-7,-,TRBV7-9,TGTGCCAGCAGCTTAGCGGGGATTTCCTACGAGCAGTACTTC,CASSLAGISYEQYF
few,TRBJ2-1,-,TRBV11-2,TGTGCCAGCAGCTTAGTCGCCAGGTATAATGAGCAGTTCTTC,CASSLVARYNEQFF
-,TRBJ2-7,-,TRBV6-2/TRBV6-3,TGTGCCAGCAGTCGGGACCCCCGGGTCGAGCAGTACTTC,CASSRDPRVEQYF
once,TRBJ2-1,-,TRBV30,TGTGTTCGCAGGGGACCCACCGATGAGCAGTTCTTC,CVRRGPTDEQFF
few,TRBJ2-4,-,TRBV6-2/TRBV6-3,TGTGCCAGCAGTTACTCGGAACTTCGGGGAGGACAGCGACTAGCCAAAAACATTCAGTACTTC,CASSYSELRGGQRLAKNIQYF
-,TRBJ1-5,-,TRBV29-1,TGCAGCGTTGCCCCAGGGAGGAGCAATCAGCCCCAGCATTTT,CSVAPGRSNQPQHF
once,TRBJ2-7,-,TRBV20-1,TGCAGTGCTATGACAAGCGCCTACGAGCAGTACTTC,CSAMTSAYEQYF
-,TRBJ2-3,-,TRBV28,TGTGCCAGCAGTACCATCGAAGATACGCAGTATTTT,CASSTIEDTQYF
-,TRBJ2-7,TRBD1,TRBV11-2,TGTGCCAGCTTATCGCTGAAGAGGGACAGGGGGCACCCCGAGCAGTACTTC,CASLSLKRDRGHPEQYF
few,TRBJ1-2,-,TRBV19,TGTGCCAGTAGGGTCATGTCGGCTAACTATGGCTACACCTTC,CASRVMSANYGYTF